The rows below give T cell receptor beta chains drawn from one sample of a study of T-cell reconstitution after alpha-beta-depleted transplantation in children. One entry per CDR3 protein results from TCRdb running MiXCR on the PCR reads. The sample records approximately 500,000 distinct CDR3 sequences, approximately 30% being singletons. Here the sequenced sample was PBMCs, taken before TCRalphabeta/CD19-depleted stem cell transplant. Every receptor here comes from a boy younger than two with Wiskott-Aldrich syndrome, due to receive a stem cell transplant. Both conserved end residues are part of each CDR3. Fields, in order: clone size, V gene, D gene, J gene, CDR3 protein, CDR3 DNA. A D gene is named only where the DNA matches it firmly. Not all rows give a size; the values are once, few, many and, for expanded clones, a class.

abundance: .
v_gene: TRBV5-5
d_gene: TRBD2
j_gene: TRBJ2-7
CDR3aa: CASSLEAGVISYEQYF
CDR3nt: TGTGCCAGCAGCTTGGAGGCGGGGGTTATCTCCTACGAGCAGTACTTC

abundance: .
v_gene: TRBV12-3/TRBV12-4
d_gene: .
j_gene: TRBJ2-3
CDR3aa: CASRVSATTDTQYF
CDR3nt: TGTGCCAGCAGAGTTAGCGCCACCACAGATACGCAGTATTTT

abundance: .
v_gene: TRBV5-1
d_gene: .
j_gene: TRBJ2-1
CDR3aa: CASSWEQGSRYNEQFF
CDR3nt: TGCGCCAGCAGCTGGGAACAGGGAAGTAGGTACAATGAGCAGTTCTTC

abundance: few
v_gene: TRBV6-4
d_gene: .
j_gene: TRBJ2-4
CDR3aa: CASSTQTGRVGLAKNIQYF
CDR3nt: TGTGCCAGCAGTACCCAGACAGGCCGGGTCGGTTTAGCCAAAAACATTCAGTACTTC

abundance: .
v_gene: TRBV12-3/TRBV12-4
d_gene: TRBD2
j_gene: TRBJ2-2
CDR3aa: CASSGTTGTGELFF
CDR3nt: TGTGCCAGCAGCGGGACTACAGGAACCGGGGAGCTGTTTTTT

abundance: .
v_gene: TRBV7-9
d_gene: .
j_gene: TRBJ2-1
CDR3aa: CASSQLIGTGNEQFF
CDR3nt: TGTGCCAGCAGTCAGCTTATTGGGACGGGGAATGAGCAGTTCTTC

abundance: .
v_gene: TRBV20-1
d_gene: TRBD1
j_gene: TRBJ2-1
CDR3aa: CSARVQGIYNEQFF
CDR3nt: TGCAGTGCTAGAGTACAGGGGATCTACAATGAGCAGTTCTTC

abundance: .
v_gene: TRBV7-2
d_gene: .
j_gene: TRBJ2-1
CDR3aa: CASSKTMGAPDEQFF
CDR3nt: TGTGCCAGCAGCAAAACCATGGGGGCGCCAGATGAGCAGTTCTTC

abundance: .
v_gene: TRBV7-8
d_gene: TRBD1
j_gene: TRBJ1-2
CDR3aa: CASSLARTGSRNGYTF
CDR3nt: TGTGCCAGCAGCTTAGCCCGGACAGGGTCCCGCAATGGCTACACCTTC

abundance: .
v_gene: TRBV24-1
d_gene: .
j_gene: TRBJ2-1
CDR3aa: CATWGPGASYNEQFF
CDR3nt: TGTGCCACCTGGGGACCCGGGGCCTCCTACAATGAGCAGTTCTTC

abundance: once
v_gene: TRBV4-1
d_gene: .
j_gene: TRBJ1-1
CDR3aa: CASSQVLKKNTEAFF
CDR3nt: TGCGCCAGCAGCCAAGTCCTGAAGAAGAACACTGAAGCTTTCTTT

abundance: .
v_gene: TRBV18
d_gene: .
j_gene: TRBJ1-5
CDR3aa: CASSPAGRRDQPQHF
CDR3nt: TGTGCCAGCTCACCAGCAGGTCGAAGAGATCAGCCCCAGCATTTT

abundance: few
v_gene: TRBV11-2
d_gene: .
j_gene: TRBJ1-5
CDR3aa: CASSLSAGGDQPQHF
CDR3nt: TGTGCCAGCAGCTTATCGGCCGGAGGCGATCAGCCCCAGCATTTT

abundance: few
v_gene: TRBV5-1
d_gene: .
j_gene: TRBJ2-5
CDR3aa: CASSFQQELETQYF
CDR3nt: TGCGCCAGCAGCTTCCAACAGGAGTTGGAGACCCAGTACTTC

abundance: few
v_gene: TRBV25-1
d_gene: TRBD2
j_gene: TRBJ2-1
CDR3aa: CASRGLAGKDEQFF
CDR3nt: TGTGCCAGCAGAGGACTAGCGGGAAAAGATGAGCAGTTCTTC

abundance: few
v_gene: TRBV28
d_gene: TRBD2
j_gene: TRBJ2-7
CDR3aa: CASRDVKGRVAGAYEQYF
CDR3nt: TGTGCCAGCAGGGACGTAAAGGGGAGAGTAGCGGGAGCCTACGAGCAGTACTTC

abundance: .
v_gene: TRBV6-1
d_gene: .
j_gene: TRBJ1-2
CDR3aa: CASSEYTGPNYGYTF
CDR3nt: TGTGCCAGCAGTGAATATACAGGACCTAACTATGGCTACACCTTC

abundance: .
v_gene: TRBV18
d_gene: .
j_gene: TRBJ2-1
CDR3aa: CASSPLPRMYNEQFF
CDR3nt: TGTGCCAGCTCACCACTACCCAGAATGTACAATGAGCAGTTCTTC

abundance: .
v_gene: TRBV25-1
d_gene: TRBD2
j_gene: TRBJ2-1
CDR3aa: CASSVGETGLAYNEQFF
CDR3nt: TGTGCCAGCAGTGTCGGGGAAACAGGACTAGCTTACAATGAGCAGTTCTTC

abundance: few
v_gene: TRBV4-1
d_gene: .
j_gene: TRBJ1-2
CDR3aa: CASSRTLRQPRGYTF
CDR3nt: TGCGCCAGCAGCCGCACCCTCAGACAGCCCAGAGGCTACACCTTC

abundance: few
v_gene: TRBV5-1
d_gene: .
j_gene: TRBJ2-1
CDR3aa: CASSLYLVSSYNEQFF
CDR3nt: TGCGCCAGCAGCTTGTATCTGGTCTCCTCCTACAATGAGCAGTTCTTC

abundance: .
v_gene: TRBV5-1
d_gene: .
j_gene: TRBJ2-2
CDR3aa: CASSLVPGPNTGELFF
CDR3nt: TGCGCCAGCAGCTTGGTTCCGGGACCAAACACCGGGGAGCTGTTTTTT

abundance: many
v_gene: TRBV5-1
d_gene: TRBD1
j_gene: TRBJ2-1
CDR3aa: CASSLVRTGGNEQFF
CDR3nt: TGCGCCAGCAGCTTAGTCCGGACAGGGGGCAATGAGCAGTTCTTC

abundance: few
v_gene: TRBV5-1
d_gene: TRBD1
j_gene: TRBJ2-2
CDR3aa: CASGYRTGGMGELFF
CDR3nt: TGCGCCAGCGGGTATCGCACAGGGGGCATGGGGGAGCTGTTTTTT

abundance: few
v_gene: TRBV10-3
d_gene: TRBD2
j_gene: TRBJ2-1
CDR3aa: CATRGLAGDGEQFF
CDR3nt: TGTGCCACGCGGGGCCTAGCGGGAGACGGTGAGCAGTTCTTC

abundance: few
v_gene: TRBV27
d_gene: .
j_gene: TRBJ1-1
CDR3aa: CASSREDGNTEAFF
CDR3nt: TGTGCCAGCAGTCGGGAGGACGGGAACACTGAAGCTTTCTTT

abundance: .
v_gene: TRBV10-3
d_gene: TRBD2
j_gene: TRBJ2-5
CDR3aa: CAISESRTSGSAKTQYF
CDR3nt: TGTGCCATCAGTGAGTCCAGGACTAGCGGGAGTGCAAAGACCCAGTACTTC

abundance: few
v_gene: TRBV7-9
d_gene: .
j_gene: TRBJ1-5
CDR3aa: CASSLRTGSSQPQHF
CDR3nt: TGTGCCAGCAGCTTAAGGACGGGGTCTAGTCAGCCCCAGCATTTT

abundance: few
v_gene: TRBV5-1
d_gene: .
j_gene: TRBJ1-1
CDR3aa: CASSLDRGIVTEAFF
CDR3nt: TGCGCCAGCAGCTTGGATCGGGGGATAGTCACTGAAGCTTTCTTT